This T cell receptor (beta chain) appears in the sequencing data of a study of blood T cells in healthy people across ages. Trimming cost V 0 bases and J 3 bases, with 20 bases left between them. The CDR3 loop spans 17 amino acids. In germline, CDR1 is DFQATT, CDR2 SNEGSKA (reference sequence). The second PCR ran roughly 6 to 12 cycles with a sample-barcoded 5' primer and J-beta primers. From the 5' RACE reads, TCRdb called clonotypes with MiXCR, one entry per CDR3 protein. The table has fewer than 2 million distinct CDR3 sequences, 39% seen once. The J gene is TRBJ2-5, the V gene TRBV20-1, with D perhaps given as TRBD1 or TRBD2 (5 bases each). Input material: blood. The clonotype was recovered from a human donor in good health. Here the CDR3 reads CSARESLPGAAEETQYF. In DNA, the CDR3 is TGCAGTGCTAGAGAATCACTCCCCGGGGCGGCAGAAGAGACCCAGTACTTC.